The following is a TCR beta chain sequence with its context. Its antigen is unknown. The data are from a study of T cell clones after liver transplantation. Study-wide results and caveats: These preliminary findings come from unstandardized post-transplant sampling times.

Sorting of unstimulated PBMCs yielded separate CD3+CD4+ and CD3+CD8+ fractions. Profiling relied on immunoSEQ multiplex PCR, and the TCRdb table lists in-frame clones only, not all of them. The sample shows fewer than 7,000 clones, roughly three quarters of them seen only once. This clonotype was obtained from a human patient who received a liver transplant. Some T cells here may be from the graft donor. The sample consisted of CD8+ T cells from blood, taken 45 to 47 months after liver transplant.

In DNA, the CDR3 is TGTGCCAGCTCACCGGCAGGGGGGACTGAAAAACTGTTTTTT. It yields the protein CASSPAGGTEKLFF. The chain recombines TRBV18 with TRBJ1-4; 7 nucleotides match TRBD1. Germline trimming cut 3 bases from V and 7 bases from J; bases unmatched to any gene: 5. From germline, CDR1 is KGHSH and CDR2 LQKENI. The CDR3 length is 14 residues.